This T cell receptor beta chain emerged from a study of metastatic and nonmetastatic thyroid tumors. Trimming stripped 4 bases from V and 6 bases from J, with 7 bases between. The CDR3 is 12 amino acids. In germline, CDR1 is SGHVS, CDR2 FQNEAQ. TCRdb re-called the PCR reads through MiXCR. This sample has just under 20,000 clones, with over 20% found just once. The sample holds a few counts of this clone. No patient had received any treatment before thyroid surgery. This receptor was obtained from a female donor with papillary thyroid cancer or a benign thyroid nodule (not recorded which). Some clones in this sample may be carry-over from other donors' samples. Sequencing input: adjacent normal tissue. The chain has TRBV7-8 and TRBJ1-3, with no clear D. CDR3 bases: TGTGCCAGCAGCTCGTATGAAAACACCATATATTTT. Amino acids: CASSSYENTIYF.